Following are 28 T cell receptor beta chains from one sample sequenced in a study of T cell clonality in common variable immunodeficiency. Profiling relied on immunoSEQ multiplex PCR, and the TCRdb table lists in-frame clones only, not all of them. This sample has tens of thousands of clones and no singletons, with just over 2% in the ten largest. Source material: peripheral blood mononuclear cells. These receptors were collected from a person between 18 and 75 years old in good health.

This clone turned up a few times. The CDR3 extends 3 residues past the end of the read, so its final part is completed from the germline J gene. The J gene is TRBJ1-2, the V gene TRBV5-1; TRBD1 aligns across 9 bases. V was clipped by 4 bases and J by 4 bases; unmatched bases: 5. The CDR3 totals 14 residues. CDR1 and CDR2 (germline): SGHRS, YFSETQ. CDR3 DNA, as far as it was read: TGCGCCAGCAGCCGGGACAGGGAGGGCTATGGC. This codes for CASSRDREGYG. The CDR3 in full is CASSRDREGYGYTF.

This clone was picked up many times. The CDR3 end is not reached by the read, which stops 3 residues before it; the germline J gene fills it in. This chain joins TRBV6-1 and TRBJ2-2; no definite D call. Germline CDR1 and CDR2: MNHNS and SASEGT. The CDR3 is 14 residues long. V lost 1 base and J lost 2, with 5 bases in between. The CDR3 bases that were read are TGTGCCAGCAGTGAAGGTTATAACACCGGGGAG. This encodes CASSEGYNTGE. The whole CDR3 sequence is CASSEGYNTGELFF.

This clone appeared a few times. The CDR3 end is not reached by the read, which stops 3 residues before it; the germline J gene fills it in. The chain is built from TRBV7-8 and TRBJ1-5; TRBD1 might be the D (6 bases). V shed 1 base and J shed 7 bases, with 11 bases lying between them. CDR1 is SGHVS and CDR2 is FQNEAQ in the germline V gene. The CDR3 length is 14 residues. Partial CDR3 DNA: TGTGCCAGCAGCTTAGATCAGGGGCGGCAGCCC. This sequence encodes CASSLDQGRQP. The CDR3 in full is CASSLDQGRQPQHF.

This clone was counted ten times or more. Read sequence stops 3 residues before the CDR3 end, and the germline J gene provides the missing end. The chain carries TRBV19 and TRBJ2-7; no reliable D call. The CDR3 sequence is 14 residues long. Trimming stripped 1 base from V and 6 bases from J, with 13 bases between. Germline loops: CDR1 LNHDA, CDR2 SQIVND (reference sequence). The CDR3 spells CASSIGFTVVEQYF. Partial CDR3 DNA: TGTGCCAGTAGTATAGGTTTCACAGTCGTCGAG.

This clone has a count of ten or more. The sequenced CDR3 bases are TGTGCCAGCCATACACAGGGATCCGTCTATGAG. Encoded protein: CASHTQGSVYE. The whole CDR3 sequence is CASHTQGSVYEQFF. This rearrangement joins TRBV11-2 to TRBJ2-1, with a possible D match to TRBD1 (6 bases). The sequenced fragment ends 3 residues before the CDR3 boundary, so the rest is inferred from the germline J gene. Trimming cost V 8 bases and J 8 bases, with 19 bases left between them. This CDR3 is built from 14 residues. Germline values: CDR1 SGHAT, CDR2 FQNNGV.

This clone was seen many times. The read finishes 3 residues shy of the CDR3 end, and the germline J gene is used to complete it. The chain employs TRBV7-3 and TRBJ1-6; a possible D gene is TRBD1 (5 bases). The CDR3 is 15 residues long. Germline V CDR1 and CDR2: SGHTA, FQGTGA. Deletions cut 5 bases from V and 6 bases from J, with 14 bases between. The CDR3: CASSPRGGVNSPLHF. The CDR3 bases that were read are TGTGCCAGCAGCCCCCGGGGGGGTGTTAATTCACCC.

This clone was seen many times. The read ends 3 residues early relative to the CDR3; the germline J gene fills the gap. The chain links TRBV7-9 to TRBJ2-2; weak D call: TRBD2 (6 bases). CDR3 length equals 13 residues. The V end lost 10 bases, the J end lost 6 bases, and 15 bases lay between the germline ends. Germline CDR1 reads SEHNR; CDR2 reads FQNEAQ (reference sequence). CDR3 bases read: TGTGCCAACCCTTCTAGCGCCCCCGGGGAG. This codes for CANPSSAPGE. Given in full, the CDR3 is CANPSSAPGELFF.

This clone came up many times. CDR3 bases read: TGCAGTGCTTTTAGCGGGAGGGCGGGCGAG. Protein sequence: CSAFSGRAGE. The entire CDR3 is CSAFSGRAGEQYF. The rearrangement joins TRBV20-1 to TRBJ2-7; 11 bases map to TRBD2. The read ends 3 residues early relative to the CDR3; the germline J gene fills the gap. Trimming took 5 bases from V and 6 from J; bases not matched to a gene: 6. Per the germline V gene, CDR1 is DFQATT and CDR2 is SNEGSKA (reference sequence). The length of the CDR3 is 13 residues.

The table lists this clone with a few counts. A read error may explain this, as a much larger clone is one base away. The CDR3 goes on 3 residues after the read ends, and that part is filled in from the germline J gene. The chain couples TRBV7-3 to TRBJ2-3; tentatively, D is TRBD2 (6 bases). Germline lookup yields CDR1 SGHTA and CDR2 FQGTGA. This CDR3 region has 16 residues. The DNA read from the CDR3 is TGTTCCAGCAGCTTAAACCGGGACTGGAACACAGATACG. Translating gives CSSSLNRDWNTDT. The whole CDR3 protein is CSSSLNRDWNTDTQYF.

This clone was seen many times. The sequence runs out 3 residues before the end of the CDR3; the remainder is reconstructed from the germline J gene. This chain joins TRBV18 and TRBJ2-7; TRBD1 matches 7 bases. Looked up from germline, CDR1 is KGHSH and CDR2 is LQKENI. CDR3 length: 16 residues. V was clipped by 3 bases and J by 1 base; unmatched bases: 9. Incomplete CDR3 DNA: TGTGCCAGCTCACCCTTAGCCGGACAGGAATCCTACGAG. Its translation: CASSPLAGQESYE. The entire CDR3 protein is CASSPLAGQESYEQYF. The entire variable domain, with the rest obtained from reference TRBV18 and TRBJ2-7, is as follows: NAGVMQNPRHLVRRRGQEARLRCSPMKGHSHVYWYRQLPEEGLKFMVYLQKENIIDESGMPKERFSAEFPKEGPSILRIQQVVRGDSAAYFCASSPLAGQESYEQYFGPGTRLTVT.

The sample holds many counts of this clone. The read is 3 residues too short to cover the CDR3 end, so that end is filled in from the germline J gene. The V call is TRBV20-1, the J call TRBJ2-3, with 8 bases identical to TRBD2. CDR3 length: 16 amino acids. CDR1 DFQATT and CDR2 SNEGSKA come from the germline V gene (reference sequence). J gave up 4 bases and V 5 bases, and 14 bases lay outside the gene matches. Partial CDR3 DNA: TGCAGTGCTCGACAAAACCCGGGGGGGGGTCCAGATACG. Translated: CSARQNPGGGPDT. The entire CDR3 is CSARQNPGGGPDTQYF.

This clone was observed many times. The observed sequence ends 3 residues before the CDR3 terminus, with the missing tail filled in from the germline J gene. The rearrangement joins TRBV30 to TRBJ2-3, with D perhaps TRBD1 (6 bases). Germline V gene lookup returns CDR1 GTSNPN and CDR2 SVGIG (reference sequence). Trimming took 4 bases from V and 2 from J, leaving 16 bases between them. This CDR3 comprises 15 residues. The DNA read from the CDR3 is TGTGCCTGGACACAGGGAGTCACTCTCACAGATACG. Translating it yields CAWTQGVTLTDT. The whole CDR3 sequence reads CAWTQGVTLTDTQYF.

The CDR3 here is CASSLGTLYGYTF. Partial CDR3 DNA: TGTGCCAGCAGCTTGGGCACTCTCTATGGC. The chain carries TRBV13 and TRBJ1-2; no clear D. The read terminates 3 residues before the CDR3 end, so the remaining end is supplied by the germline J gene. V was cut by 3 bases and J by 4 bases, with 9 bases left in between. Germline V gene data show CDR1 as PRHDT and CDR2 as FYEKMQ (reference sequence). The CDR3 extends over 13 amino acids.

This clone was counted many times. The CDR3 sequence: CASSIVLYNEQFF. The sequenced CDR3 bases are TGTGCCAGTAGTATAGTTCTGTACAATGAG. This chain links TRBV19 with TRBJ2-1; no clear D. The observed sequence ends 3 residues before the CDR3 terminus, with the missing tail filled in from the germline J gene. The germline gives CDR1 LNHDA, CDR2 SQIVND (reference sequence). V lost 1 base, J lost 4 bases, and 5 bases lay in between. The CDR3 loop spans 13 amino acids.

This clone was seen repeatedly, ten times or more. The read is 3 residues too short to cover the CDR3 end, so that end is filled in from the germline J gene. The chain employs TRBV10-1 and TRBJ2-2; 7 positions match TRBD1. With V trimmed by 0 bases and J by 2 bases, 6 bases remained unmatched. The CDR3 runs 17 residues. CDR1 and CDR2 (germline): WNHNN, SYGVQD (reference sequence). The covered CDR3 bases are TGCGCCAGCAGTGAGTCGGGGACAGCCTTTAACACCGGGGAG. Its protein is CASSESGTAFNTGE. The CDR3, in full, reads CASSESGTAFNTGELFF.

The table lists this clone with many counts. The CDR3 is cut off 3 residues early in the read; its end comes from the germline J gene. This chain connects TRBV7-9 to TRBJ2-3; maybe TRBD1 (6 bases). CDR3 length: 14 amino acids. The V gene's germline CDR1 is SEHNR and CDR2 FQNEAQ (reference sequence). Trimming cost V 5 bases and J 8 bases, with 17 bases left between them. The CDR3 here is CASSARRGNLTQYF. The sequenced part of the CDR3 DNA is TGTGCCAGCAGCGCCCGAAGGGGGAATCTTACG.

This clone was recorded many times. The read terminates 3 residues before the CDR3 end, so the remaining end is supplied by the germline J gene. The V gene is TRBV9, the J gene TRBJ2-1, with TRBD2 matching 10 bases. The ends lost 1 base at V and 4 bases at J; junction bases unmatched: 8. CDR1 is SGDLS and CDR2 is YYNGEE in the germline V gene. This CDR3 is built from 17 residues. The CDR3 DNA, read in part, is TGTGCCAGCAGCGTACGGGTAGCGGGGGGAGCGTACAATGAG. Protein product: CASSVRVAGGAYNE. The complete CDR3 protein is CASSVRVAGGAYNEQFF.

This clone was seen ten or more times. Read sequence stops 3 residues before the CDR3 end, and the germline J gene provides the missing end. The rearrangement links TRBV19 to TRBJ2-1; 9 bases are shared with TRBD2. V gave up 4 bases and J gave up 3 bases; unmatched junction bases: 13. Per the germline V gene, CDR1 is LNHDA and CDR2 is SQIVND (reference sequence). The CDR3 loop spans 18 amino acids. Incomplete CDR3 DNA: TGTGCCAGTAGTACCTATAGCGGGAGTACCTTAGGCTACAATGAG. This encodes CASSTYSGSTLGYNE. The CDR3 in its entirety is CASSTYSGSTLGYNEQFF.

This clone was seen repeatedly, ten times or more. The CDR3 goes on 3 residues after the read ends, and that part is filled in from the germline J gene. The chain has TRBV20-1 and TRBJ2-3, with 8 bases lining up with TRBD2. The V gene's germline CDR1 is DFQATT and CDR2 SNEGSKA (reference sequence). After removal of 3 bases from V and 5 bases from J, the junction contained 7 bases not matched to a gene. This CDR3 region has 14 residues. CDR3 DNA (partial): TGCAGTGCTAGCCCTAGCGGGTACCAAGATACG. It translates to CSASPSGYQDT. The whole CDR3 protein reads CSASPSGYQDTQYF.

Ten or more counts support this clone. The read comes to an end 3 residues before the CDR3 does, leaving the germline J gene to fill in the end. The chain has TRBV7-6 and TRBJ2-7; 10 positions agree with TRBD2. CDR3 length: 16 residues. Trimming at V came to 0 bases and at J to 0 bases, leaving 2 bases not matched to a gene. Germline CDR1 and CDR2: SGHVS and FNYEAQ. The sequenced part of the CDR3 DNA is TGTGCCAGCAGCTTAGCAACTAGCGGGGACTCCTACGAG. Translating gives CASSLATSGDSYE. The whole CDR3 protein is CASSLATSGDSYEQYF. Combining the CDR3 with reference TRBV7-6 and TRBJ2-7 gives the whole variable domain GAGVSQSPRYKVTKRGQDVALRCDPISGHVSLYWYRQALGQGPEFLTYFNYEAQQDKSGLPNDRFSAERPEGSISTLTIQRTEQRDSAMYRCASSLATSGDSYEQYFGPGTRLTVT.

This clone was recorded at least ten times. The sequenced fragment ends 3 residues before the CDR3 boundary, so the rest is inferred from the germline J gene. The chain has TRBV30 and TRBJ2-5, with D possibly TRBD2 on 5 matching bases. V lost 2 bases, J lost 5 bases, and 6 bases lay in between. Per the germline V gene, CDR1 is GTSNPN and CDR2 is SVGIG (reference sequence). This CDR3 is 11 amino acids long. The CDR3 sequence: CAWSSGETQYF. CDR3 bases read: TGTGCCTGGAGTTCGGGGGAGACC.

This clone showed up many times. The read comes to an end 3 residues before the CDR3 does, leaving the germline J gene to fill in the end. This chain connects TRBV28 to TRBJ2-7; a weak D match, TRBD2 (6 bases). Germline V CDR1 and CDR2: MDHEN, SYDVKM. Between the trimmed V and J ends, which lost 6 bases and 2 bases, there was a span of 14 bases. The CDR3 is 14 residues long. This CDR3 reads CASRAGLDAYEQYF. CDR3 DNA (partial): TGTGCCAGCAGGGCGGGACTTGATGCCTACGAG. The complete variable domain, with remaining parts taken from reference TRBV28 and TRBJ2-7, reads DVKVTQSSRYLVKRTGEKVFLECVQDMDHENMFWYRQDPGLGLRLIYFSYDVKMKEKGDIPEGYSVSREKKERFSLILESASTNQTSMYLCASRAGLDAYEQYFGPGTRLTVT.

This clone was recorded at least ten times. Read data end 3 residues before the CDR3 end; the end is taken from the germline J gene. The chain employs TRBV6-2 or TRBV6-3 and TRBJ1-5; 7 bases map to TRBD1. Trimming at V came to 6 bases and at J to 2 bases, leaving 7 bases not matched to a gene. This CDR3 has 15 residues. Germline V gene sequence: CDR1 MNHEY, CDR2 SVGEGT. Incomplete CDR3 DNA: TGTGCCAGCAGACCAGACAGGGAGGGCAATCAGCCC. Residues: CASRPDREGNQP. The entire CDR3 sequence reads CASRPDREGNQPQHF.

The sample holds a few counts of this clone. The read terminates 3 residues before the CDR3 end, so the remaining end is supplied by the germline J gene. The rearrangement uses TRBV6-1 and TRBJ1-1; tentative D call: TRBD1 (5 bases). The CDR3 sequence is 14 residues long. V was pared by 4 bases and J by 1 base, with 10 bases between. CDR1 and CDR2 from the germline V gene are MNHNS and SASEGT. The DNA read from the CDR3 is TGTGCCAGCAGTGCGCGCAGGGCGAACACTGAA. Translation: CASSARRANTE. The entire CDR3 sequence reads CASSARRANTEAFF.

This clone was detected many times. The observed sequence ends 3 residues before the CDR3 terminus, with the missing tail filled in from the germline J gene. The chain combines TRBV11-2 with TRBJ1-4; TRBD1 matches 7 bases. CDR1 and CDR2 (germline): SGHAT, FQNNGV. V shed 5 bases and J 7 bases; nucleotides not matched to a gene: 4. The CDR3 runs to 13 residues. CDR3 residues: CASSPQGSEKLFF. The sequenced part of the CDR3 DNA is TGTGCCAGCAGCCCACAGGGGTCTGAAAAA.

This clone was observed at least ten times. CDR3 in amino acids: CASSPQGMYHGYTF. The CDR3 bases that were read are TGTGCCAGCTCACCACAAGGCATGTACCATGGC. The J gene is TRBJ1-2, the V gene TRBV18; D not resolved. The read is 3 residues too short to cover the CDR3 end, so that end is filled in from the germline J gene. This CDR3 region has 14 residues. The V gene lost 1 base and the J gene lost 6 bases, with 12 bases spanning the gap. Germline-derived CDR1 and CDR2 are KGHSH and LQKENI.

The table lists this clone with many counts. The read gets to within 3 residues of the CDR3 end, and the germline J gene fills in the rest. The chain links TRBV6-1 to TRBJ2-7; TRBD2 agrees at 7 bases. This CDR3 contains 17 residues. The germline V gene has CDR1 MNHNS and CDR2 SASEGT. After removal of 0 bases from V and 4 bases from J, the junction contained 12 bases not matched to a gene. CDR3 amino acids: CASSEARGGKLVYEQYF. The DNA read from the CDR3 is TGTGCCAGCAGTGAAGCGAGGGGAGGGAAGCTAGTATACGAG.

This clone has ten or more counts. The read stops 3 residues short of the end of the CDR3; the missing end is completed from the germline J gene. V and J are TRBV19 and TRBJ1-1; no clear D. CDR3 size: 14 residues. Germline V lookup: CDR1 LNHDA, CDR2 SQIVND (reference sequence). Trimming took off 5 bases at V and 1 base at J, with 11 bases between the two ends. The part of the CDR3 DNA that was read is TGTGCCAGTAGTGCGCAGGCCCCGAACACTGAA. The encoded protein is CASSAQAPNTE. The CDR3 reads in full as CASSAQAPNTEAFF.